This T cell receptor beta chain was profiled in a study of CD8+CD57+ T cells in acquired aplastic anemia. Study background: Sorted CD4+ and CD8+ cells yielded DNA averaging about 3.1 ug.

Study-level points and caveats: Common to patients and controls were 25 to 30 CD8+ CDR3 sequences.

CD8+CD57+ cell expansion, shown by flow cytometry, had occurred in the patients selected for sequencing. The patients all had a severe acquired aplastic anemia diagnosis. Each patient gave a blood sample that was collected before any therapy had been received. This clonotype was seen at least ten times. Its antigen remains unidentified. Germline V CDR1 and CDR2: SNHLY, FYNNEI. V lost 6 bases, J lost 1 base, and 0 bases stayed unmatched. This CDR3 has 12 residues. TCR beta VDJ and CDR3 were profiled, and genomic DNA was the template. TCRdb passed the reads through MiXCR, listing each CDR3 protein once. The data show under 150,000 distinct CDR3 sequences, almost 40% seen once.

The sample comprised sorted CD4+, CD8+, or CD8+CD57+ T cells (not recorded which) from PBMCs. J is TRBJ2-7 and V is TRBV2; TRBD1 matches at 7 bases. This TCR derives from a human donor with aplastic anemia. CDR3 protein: CASRTGSYEQYV. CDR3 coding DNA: TGTGCCAGCAGGACAGGGTCCTACGAGCAGTACGTC.